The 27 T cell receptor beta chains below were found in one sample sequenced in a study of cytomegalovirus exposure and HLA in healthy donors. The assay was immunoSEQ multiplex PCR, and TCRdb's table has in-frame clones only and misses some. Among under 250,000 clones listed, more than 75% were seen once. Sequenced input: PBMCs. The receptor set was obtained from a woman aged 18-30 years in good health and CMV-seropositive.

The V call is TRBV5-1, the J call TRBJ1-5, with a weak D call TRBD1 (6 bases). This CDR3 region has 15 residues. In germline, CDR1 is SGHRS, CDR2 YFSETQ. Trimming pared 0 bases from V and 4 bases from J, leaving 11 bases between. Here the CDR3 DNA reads TGCGCCAGCAGCTTGGGACAGGAGTCTAATCAGCCCCAGCATTTT. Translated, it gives CASSLGQESNQPQHF.

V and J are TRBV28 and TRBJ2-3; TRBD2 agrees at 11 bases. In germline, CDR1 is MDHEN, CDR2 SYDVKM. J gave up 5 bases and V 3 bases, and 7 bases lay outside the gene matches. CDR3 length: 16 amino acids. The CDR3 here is CASSFPLAGEKDTQYF. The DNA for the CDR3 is TGTGCCAGCAGTTTTCCACTAGCGGGAGAAAAAGATACGCAGTATTTT.

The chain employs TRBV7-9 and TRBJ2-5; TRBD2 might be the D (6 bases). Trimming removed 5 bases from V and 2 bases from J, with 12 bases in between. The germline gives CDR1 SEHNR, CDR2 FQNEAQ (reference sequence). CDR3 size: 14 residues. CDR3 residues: CASSQSGGQETQYF. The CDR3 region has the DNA TGTGCCAGCAGCCAAAGCGGAGGGCAAGAGACCCAGTACTTC.

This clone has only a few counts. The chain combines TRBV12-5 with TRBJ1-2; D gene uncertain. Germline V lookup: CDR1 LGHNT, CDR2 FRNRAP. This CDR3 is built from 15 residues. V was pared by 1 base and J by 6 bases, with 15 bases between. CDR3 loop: CASGLATRPSDGYTF. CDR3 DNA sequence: TGTGCTAGTGGTTTGGCGACAAGACCGTCGGATGGCTACACCTTC.

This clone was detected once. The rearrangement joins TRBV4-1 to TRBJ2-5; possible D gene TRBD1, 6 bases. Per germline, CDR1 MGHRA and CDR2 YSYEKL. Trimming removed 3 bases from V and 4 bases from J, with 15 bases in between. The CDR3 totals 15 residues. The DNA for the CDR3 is TGCGCCAGCAGCCAGACGGACAGCTTGATAGAGACCCAGTACTTC. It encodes CASSQTDSLIETQYF.

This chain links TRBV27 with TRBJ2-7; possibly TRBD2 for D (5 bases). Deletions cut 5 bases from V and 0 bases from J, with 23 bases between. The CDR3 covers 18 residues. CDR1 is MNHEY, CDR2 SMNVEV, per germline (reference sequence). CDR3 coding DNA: TGTGCCAGCAGTGCGACCCCTAGGTTGCGGGCTTCCTCCTACGAGCAGTACTTC. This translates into CASSATPRLRASSYEQYF.

The CDR3 loop is CASSPDRRYEQYF. In DNA, the CDR3 is TGTGCCAGTAGCCCGGACAGAAGGTACGAGCAGTACTTC. This chain connects TRBV19 to TRBJ2-7; maybe TRBD1 (6 bases). Germline V gene sequence: CDR1 LNHDA, CDR2 SQIVND (reference sequence). The CDR3 covers 13 residues. Trimming left V 6 bases short and J 4 bases short, with 13 bases between.

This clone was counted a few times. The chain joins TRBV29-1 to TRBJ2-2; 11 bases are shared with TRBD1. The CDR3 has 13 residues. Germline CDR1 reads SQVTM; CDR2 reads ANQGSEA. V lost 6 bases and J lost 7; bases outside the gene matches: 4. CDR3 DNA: TGCAGCGTCCAGGGACAGGGGGACGGGGAGCTGTTTTTT. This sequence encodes CSVQGQGDGELFF.

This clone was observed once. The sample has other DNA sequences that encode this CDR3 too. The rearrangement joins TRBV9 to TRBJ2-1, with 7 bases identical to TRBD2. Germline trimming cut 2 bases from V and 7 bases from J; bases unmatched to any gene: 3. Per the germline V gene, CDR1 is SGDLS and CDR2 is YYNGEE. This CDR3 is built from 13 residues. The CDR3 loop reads CASSVGGGNEQFF. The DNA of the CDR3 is TGTGCCAGCAGCGTTGGGGGGGGAAATGAGCAGTTCTTC.

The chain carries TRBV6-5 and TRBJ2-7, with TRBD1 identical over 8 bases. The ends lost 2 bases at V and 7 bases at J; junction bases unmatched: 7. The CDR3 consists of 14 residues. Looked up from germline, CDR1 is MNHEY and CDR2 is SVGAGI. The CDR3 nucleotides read TGTGCCAGCAGTTACAGCCGGACAGGGTATGAGCAGTACTTC. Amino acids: CASSYSRTGYEQYF.

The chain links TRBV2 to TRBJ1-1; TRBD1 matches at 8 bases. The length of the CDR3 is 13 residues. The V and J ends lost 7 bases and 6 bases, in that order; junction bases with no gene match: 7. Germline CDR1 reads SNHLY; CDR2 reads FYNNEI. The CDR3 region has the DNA TGTGCCAGCACCTCCGACAGGGGAGCTGAAGCTTTCTTT. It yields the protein CASTSDRGAEAFF. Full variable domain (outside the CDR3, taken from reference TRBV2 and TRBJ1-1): EPEVTQTPSHQVTQMGQEVILRCVPISNHLYFYWYRQILGQKVEFLVSFYNNEISEKSEIFDDQFSVERPDGSNFTLKIRSTKLEDSAMYFCASTSDRGAEAFFGQGTRLTVV.

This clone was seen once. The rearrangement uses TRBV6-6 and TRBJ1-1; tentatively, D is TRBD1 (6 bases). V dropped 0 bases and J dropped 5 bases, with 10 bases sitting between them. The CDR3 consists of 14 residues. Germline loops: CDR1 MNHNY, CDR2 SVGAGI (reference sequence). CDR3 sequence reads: CASSYSVTGTEAFF. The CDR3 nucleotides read TGTGCCAGCAGTTACTCGGTAACAGGGACTGAAGCTTTCTTT.

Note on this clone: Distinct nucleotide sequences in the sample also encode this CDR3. The CDR3 protein is CAWSVRLAGGEQYF. The CDR3, as DNA: TGTGCCTGGAGTGTACGTCTAGCGGGAGGCGAGCAGTACTTC. The chain couples TRBV30 to TRBJ2-7; 11 bases map to TRBD2. The CDR3 has 14 residues. V shed 0 bases, J shed 6 bases, and the junction held 4 bases outside the gene matches. The germline V gene has CDR1 GTSNPN and CDR2 SVGIG (reference sequence). The variable domain in full, with the rest retrieved from reference TRBV30 and TRBJ2-7, is SQTIHQWPATLVQPVGSPLSLECTVEGTSNPNLYWYRQAAGRGLQLLFYSVGIGQISSEVPQNLSASRPQDRQFILSSKKLLLSDSGFYLCAWSVRLAGGEQYFGPGTRLTVT.

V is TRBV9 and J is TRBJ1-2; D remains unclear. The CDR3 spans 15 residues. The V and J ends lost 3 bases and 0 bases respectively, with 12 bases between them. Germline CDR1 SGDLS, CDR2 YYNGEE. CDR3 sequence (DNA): TGTGCCAGCAGCGCCCAGCAGGTAGCTAACTATGGCTACACCTTC. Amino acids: CASSAQQVANYGYTF. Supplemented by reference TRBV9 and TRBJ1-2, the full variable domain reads DSGVTQTPKHLITATGQRVTLRCSPRSGDLSVYWYQQSLDQGLQFLIQYYNGEERAKGNILERFSAQQFPDLHSELNLSSLELGDSALYFCASSAQQVANYGYTFGSGTRLTVV.

The CDR3 spells CASSQAGGRDGYTF. The CDR3 DNA reads TGCGCCAGCAGCCAAGCAGGGGGTCGGGATGGCTACACCTTC. J is TRBJ1-2 and V is TRBV4-1; TRBD1 matches at 7 bases. The CDR3 sequence is 14 residues long. J was trimmed by 6 bases and V by 1 base; bases with no gene match: 5. From germline, CDR1 is MGHRA and CDR2 YSYEKL.

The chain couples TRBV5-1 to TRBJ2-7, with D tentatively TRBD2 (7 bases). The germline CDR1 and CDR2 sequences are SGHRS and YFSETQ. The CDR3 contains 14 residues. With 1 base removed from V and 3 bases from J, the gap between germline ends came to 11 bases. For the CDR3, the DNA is TGCGCCAGCAGCTTGTACAGGGAGGGCTACGAGCAGTACTTC. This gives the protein CASSLYREGYEQYF.

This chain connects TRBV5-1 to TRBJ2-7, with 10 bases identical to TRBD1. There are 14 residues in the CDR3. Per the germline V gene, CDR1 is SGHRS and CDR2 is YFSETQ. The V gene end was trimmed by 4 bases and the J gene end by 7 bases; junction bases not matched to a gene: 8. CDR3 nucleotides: TGCGCCAGCAGCCCCGGGACAGGGGTCGGGGAGCAGTACTTC. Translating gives CASSPGTGVGEQYF.

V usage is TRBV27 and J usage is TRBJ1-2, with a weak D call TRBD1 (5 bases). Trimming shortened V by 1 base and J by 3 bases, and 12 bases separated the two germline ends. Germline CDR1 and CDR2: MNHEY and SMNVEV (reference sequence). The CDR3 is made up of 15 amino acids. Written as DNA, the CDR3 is TGTGCCAGCAGTTTATTCCCGGGGGTAGACTATGGCTACACCTTC. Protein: CASSLFPGVDYGYTF.

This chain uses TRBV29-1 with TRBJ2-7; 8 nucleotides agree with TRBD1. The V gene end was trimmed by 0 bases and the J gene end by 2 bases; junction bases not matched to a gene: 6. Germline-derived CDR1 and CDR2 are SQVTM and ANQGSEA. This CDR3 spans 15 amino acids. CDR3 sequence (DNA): TGCAGCGTTGAAGATCTTGGGACAGGTACCTACGAGCAGTACTTC. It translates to CSVEDLGTGTYEQYF.

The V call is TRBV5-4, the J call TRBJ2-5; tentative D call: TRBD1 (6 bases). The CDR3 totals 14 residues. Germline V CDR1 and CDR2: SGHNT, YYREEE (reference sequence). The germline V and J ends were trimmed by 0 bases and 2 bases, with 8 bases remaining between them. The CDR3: CASSLARGQETQYF. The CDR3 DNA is TGTGCCAGCAGCTTGGCCAGGGGACAAGAGACCCAGTACTTC.

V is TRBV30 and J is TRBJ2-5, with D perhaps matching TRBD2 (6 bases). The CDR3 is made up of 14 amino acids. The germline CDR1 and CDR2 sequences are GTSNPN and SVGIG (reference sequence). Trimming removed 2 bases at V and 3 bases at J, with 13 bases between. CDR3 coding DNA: TGTGCCTGGAGTTTGGGCGGGACCAAAGAGACCCAGTACTTC. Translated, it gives CAWSLGGTKETQYF.

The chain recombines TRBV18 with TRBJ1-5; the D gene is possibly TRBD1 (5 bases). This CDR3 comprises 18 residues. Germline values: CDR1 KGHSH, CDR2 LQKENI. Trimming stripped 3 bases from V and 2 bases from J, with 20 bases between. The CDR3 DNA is TGTGCCAGCTCACCGGGGGGTTATCAGATATATGGCAATCAGCCCCAGCATTTT. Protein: CASSPGGYQIYGNQPQHF.

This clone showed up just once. The CDR3, as DNA: TGCGCCAGCAGCCAAGTCCAGGGTATTCGTAGCAATCAGCCCCAGCATTTT. Amino acids: CASSQVQGIRSNQPQHF. This chain joins TRBV4-1 and TRBJ1-5, with D possibly being TRBD1 (5 bases). Germline CDR1 reads MGHRA; CDR2 reads YSYEKL. The ends were cut back, 1 base at V and 0 bases at J, with 13 bases in the middle. CDR3 length: 17 amino acids.

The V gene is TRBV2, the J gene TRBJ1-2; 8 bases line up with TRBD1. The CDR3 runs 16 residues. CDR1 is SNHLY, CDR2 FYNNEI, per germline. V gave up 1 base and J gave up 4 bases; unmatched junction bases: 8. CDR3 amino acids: CASSEVGQGATYGYTF. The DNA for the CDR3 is TGTGCCAGCAGTGAAGTAGGGCAGGGGGCAACCTATGGCTACACCTTC.

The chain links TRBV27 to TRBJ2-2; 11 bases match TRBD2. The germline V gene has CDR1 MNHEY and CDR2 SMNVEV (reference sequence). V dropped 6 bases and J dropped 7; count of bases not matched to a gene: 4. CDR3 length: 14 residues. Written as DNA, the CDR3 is TGTGCCAGCAGCCCGACTAGCGGGAACGGGGAGCTGTTTTTT. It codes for CASSPTSGNGELFF.

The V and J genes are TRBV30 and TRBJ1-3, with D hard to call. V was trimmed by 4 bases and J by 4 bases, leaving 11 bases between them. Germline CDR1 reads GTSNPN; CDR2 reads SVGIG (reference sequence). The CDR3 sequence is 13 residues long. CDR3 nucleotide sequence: TGTGCCTGGACTTTGACAAGAGGAAACACCATATATTTT. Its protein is CAWTLTRGNTIYF.

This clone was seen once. As DNA, the CDR3 is TGTGCCAGCAGCTTAGATACTAGCGGGTATCCCTACGAGCAGTACTTC. This codes for CASSLDTSGYPYEQYF. The chain links TRBV11-2 to TRBJ2-7; 9 nucleotides match TRBD2. In germline, CDR1 is SGHAT, CDR2 FQNNGV. J lost 2 bases, V lost 0 bases, and 5 bases had no gene match. The CDR3 has 16 amino acids.